Reported below is one TCR beta chain. This may arise from a read error, as a much more abundant clone is one base away. CDR3 length: 13 amino acids. The germline V and J ends were trimmed by 3 bases and 5 bases, with 8 bases remaining between them. CDR1 MNHNS and CDR2 SASEGT come from the germline V gene. TCRdb processed the 5' RACE reads anew with MiXCR; each CDR3 protein has one entry. The table records around 63,000 distinct CDR3 sequences, 15% to 20% of them present only once. The data derive from a study of T cells of healthy individuals. The TCR was taken from a human donor in good health. V and J are TRBV6-1 and TRBJ2-1; D unclear. This CDR3 reads CASSDVVHNEQFF. The CDR3 nucleotides are TGTGCCAGCAGTGACGTCGTGCACAATGAGCAGTTCTTC.